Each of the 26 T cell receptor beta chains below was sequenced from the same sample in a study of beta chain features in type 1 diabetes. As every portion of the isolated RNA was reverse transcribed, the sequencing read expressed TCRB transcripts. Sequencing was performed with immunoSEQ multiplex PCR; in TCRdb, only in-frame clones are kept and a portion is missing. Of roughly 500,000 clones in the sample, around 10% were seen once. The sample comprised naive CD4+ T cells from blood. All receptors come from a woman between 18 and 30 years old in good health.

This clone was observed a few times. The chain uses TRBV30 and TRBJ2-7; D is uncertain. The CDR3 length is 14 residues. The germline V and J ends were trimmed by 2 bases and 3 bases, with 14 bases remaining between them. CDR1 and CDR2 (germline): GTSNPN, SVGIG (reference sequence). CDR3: CAWSSPGFGYEQYF. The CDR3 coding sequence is TGTGCCTGGAGTTCCCCAGGTTTCGGCTACGAGCAGTACTTC. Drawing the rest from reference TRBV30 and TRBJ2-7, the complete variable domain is SQTIHQWPATLVQPVGSPLSLECTVEGTSNPNLYWYRQAAGRGLQLLFYSVGIGQISSEVPQNLSASRPQDRQFILSSKKLLLSDSGFYLCAWSSPGFGYEQYFGPGTRLTVT.

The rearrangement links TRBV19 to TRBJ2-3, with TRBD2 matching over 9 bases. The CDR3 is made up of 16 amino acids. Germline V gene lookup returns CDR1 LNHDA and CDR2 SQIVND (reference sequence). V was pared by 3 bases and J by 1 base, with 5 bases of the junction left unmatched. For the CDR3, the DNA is TGTGCCAGTAGTATTGGTAGCGGGAGCGGCACAGATACGCAGTATTTT. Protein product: CASSIGSGSGTDTQYF.

The CDR3 loop is CAFSYNEQFF. The CDR3, as DNA: TGTGCTTTTTCCTACAATGAGCAGTTCTTC. This sequence joins TRBV30 and TRBJ2-1; D is undetermined. This CDR3 has 10 amino acids. Germline V CDR1 and CDR2: GTSNPN, SVGIG (reference sequence).

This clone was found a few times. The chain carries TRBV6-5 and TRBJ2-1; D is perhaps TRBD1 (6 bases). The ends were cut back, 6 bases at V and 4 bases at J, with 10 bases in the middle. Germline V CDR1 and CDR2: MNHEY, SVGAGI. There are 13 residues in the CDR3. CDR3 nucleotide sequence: TGTGCCAGCAGGGACAGACGTTACAATGAGCAGTTCTTC. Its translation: CASRDRRYNEQFF.

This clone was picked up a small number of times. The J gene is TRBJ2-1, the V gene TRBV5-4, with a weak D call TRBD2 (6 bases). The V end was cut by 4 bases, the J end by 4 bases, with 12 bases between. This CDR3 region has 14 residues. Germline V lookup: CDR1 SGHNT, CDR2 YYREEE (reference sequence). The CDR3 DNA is TGTGCCAGCAGCCTCGGAGGGCTTTACAATGAGCAGTTCTTC. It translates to CASSLGGLYNEQFF. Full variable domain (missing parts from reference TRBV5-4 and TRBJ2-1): ETGVTQSPTHLIKTRGQQVTLRCSSQSGHNTVSWYQQALGQGPQFIFQYYREEENGRGNFPPRFSGLQFPNYSSELNVNALELDDSALYLCASSLGGLYNEQFFGPGTRLTVL.

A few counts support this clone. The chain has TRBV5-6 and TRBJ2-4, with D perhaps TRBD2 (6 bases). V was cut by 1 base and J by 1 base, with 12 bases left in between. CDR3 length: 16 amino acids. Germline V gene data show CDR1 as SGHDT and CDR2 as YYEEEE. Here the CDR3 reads CASSLRLELAKNIQYF. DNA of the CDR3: TGTGCCAGCAGCTTGAGACTAGAACTGGCCAAAAACATTCAGTACTTC.

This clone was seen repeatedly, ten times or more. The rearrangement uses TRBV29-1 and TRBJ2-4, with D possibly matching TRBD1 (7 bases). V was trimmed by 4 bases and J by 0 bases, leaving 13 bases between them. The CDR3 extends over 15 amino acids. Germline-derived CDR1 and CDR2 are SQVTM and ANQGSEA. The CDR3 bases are TGCAGCGTTGGAGGCAGGGGGGTAGCCAAAAACATTCAGTACTTC. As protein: CSVGGRGVAKNIQYF.

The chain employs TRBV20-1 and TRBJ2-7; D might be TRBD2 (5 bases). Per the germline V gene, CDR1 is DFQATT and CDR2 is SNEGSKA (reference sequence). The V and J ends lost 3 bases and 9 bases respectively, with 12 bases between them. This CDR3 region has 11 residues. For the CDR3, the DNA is TGCAGTGCTAGCTCGTCCGGGGTGCAGTACTTC. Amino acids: CSASSSGVQYF.

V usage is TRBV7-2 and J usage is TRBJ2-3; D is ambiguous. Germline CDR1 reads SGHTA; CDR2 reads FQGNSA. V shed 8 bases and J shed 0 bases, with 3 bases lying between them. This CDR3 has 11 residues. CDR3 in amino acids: CASQSTDTQYF. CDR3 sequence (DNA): TGTGCCAGCCAGAGCACAGATACGCAGTATTTT.

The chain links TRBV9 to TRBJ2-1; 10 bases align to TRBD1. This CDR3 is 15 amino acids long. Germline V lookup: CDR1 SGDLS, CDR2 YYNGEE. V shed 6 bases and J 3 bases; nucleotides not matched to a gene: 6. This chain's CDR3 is CASTSRDRGYNEQFF. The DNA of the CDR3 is TGTGCCAGCACTAGCCGGGACAGGGGCTACAATGAGCAGTTCTTC.

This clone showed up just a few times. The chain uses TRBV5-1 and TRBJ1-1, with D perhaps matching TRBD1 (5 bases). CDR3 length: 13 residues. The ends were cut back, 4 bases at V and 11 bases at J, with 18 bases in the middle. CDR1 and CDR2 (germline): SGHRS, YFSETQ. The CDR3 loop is CASSPRDVTDAFF. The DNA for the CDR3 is TGCGCCAGCAGCCCGCGGGACGTAACGGACGCTTTCTTT.

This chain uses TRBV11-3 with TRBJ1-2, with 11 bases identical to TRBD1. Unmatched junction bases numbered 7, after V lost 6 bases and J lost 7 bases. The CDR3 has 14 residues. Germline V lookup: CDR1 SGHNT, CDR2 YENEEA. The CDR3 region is CASSFGQGARGYTF. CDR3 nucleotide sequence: TGTGCCAGCAGTTTCGGACAGGGGGCGCGTGGCTACACCTTC. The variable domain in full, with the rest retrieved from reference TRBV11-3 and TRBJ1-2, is EAGVVQSPRYKIIEKKQPVAFWCNPISGHNTLYWYLQNLGQGPELLIRYENEEAVDDSQLPKDRFSAERLKGVDSTLKIQPAELGDSAVYLCASSFGQGARGYTFGSGTRLTVV.

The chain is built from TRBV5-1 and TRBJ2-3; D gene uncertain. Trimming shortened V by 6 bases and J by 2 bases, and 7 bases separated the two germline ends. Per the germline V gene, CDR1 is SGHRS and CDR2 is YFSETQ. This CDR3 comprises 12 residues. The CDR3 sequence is CASTLDTDTQYF. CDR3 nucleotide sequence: TGCGCCAGCACACTCGACACAGATACGCAGTATTTT.

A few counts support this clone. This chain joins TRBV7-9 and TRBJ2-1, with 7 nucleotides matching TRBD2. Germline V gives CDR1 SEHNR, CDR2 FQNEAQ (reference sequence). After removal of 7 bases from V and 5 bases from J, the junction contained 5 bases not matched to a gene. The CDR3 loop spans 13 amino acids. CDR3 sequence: CASNRDYHNEQFF. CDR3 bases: TGTGCCAGCAACCGGGACTACCACAATGAGCAGTTCTTC. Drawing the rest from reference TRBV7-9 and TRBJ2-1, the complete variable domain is DTGVSQNPRHKITKRGQNVTFRCDPISEHNRLYWYRQTLGQGPEFLTYFQNEAQLEKSRLLSDRFSAERPKGSFSTLEIQRTEQGDSAMYLCASNRDYHNEQFFGPGTRLTVL.

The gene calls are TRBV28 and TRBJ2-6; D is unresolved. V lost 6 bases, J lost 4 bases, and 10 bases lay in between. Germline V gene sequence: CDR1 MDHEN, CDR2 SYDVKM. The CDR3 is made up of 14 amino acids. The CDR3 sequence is CASSLSPGANVLTF. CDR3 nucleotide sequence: TGTGCCAGCAGCCTAAGTCCCGGGGCCAACGTCCTGACTTTC.

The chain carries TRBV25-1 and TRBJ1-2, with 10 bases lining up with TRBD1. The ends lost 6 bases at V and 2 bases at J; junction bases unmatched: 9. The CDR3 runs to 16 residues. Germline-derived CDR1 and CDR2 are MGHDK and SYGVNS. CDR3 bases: TGTGCCAGCAGGACTCCTCAGGGACAGGGGAACTATGGCTACACCTTC. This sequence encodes CASRTPQGQGNYGYTF.

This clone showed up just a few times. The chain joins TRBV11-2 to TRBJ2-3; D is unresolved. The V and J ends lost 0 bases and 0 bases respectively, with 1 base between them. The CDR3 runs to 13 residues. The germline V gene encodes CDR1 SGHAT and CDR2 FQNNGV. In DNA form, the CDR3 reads TGTGCCAGCAGCTTAGATAGCACAGATACGCAGTATTTT. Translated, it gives CASSLDSTDTQYF.

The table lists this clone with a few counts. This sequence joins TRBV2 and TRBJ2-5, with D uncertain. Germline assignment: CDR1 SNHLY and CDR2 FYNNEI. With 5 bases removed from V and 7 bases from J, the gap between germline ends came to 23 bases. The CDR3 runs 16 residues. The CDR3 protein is CASSLFLSVGDGTQYF. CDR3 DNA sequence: TGTGCCAGCAGTCTTTTCCTATCCGTAGGTGACGGGACCCAGTACTTC.

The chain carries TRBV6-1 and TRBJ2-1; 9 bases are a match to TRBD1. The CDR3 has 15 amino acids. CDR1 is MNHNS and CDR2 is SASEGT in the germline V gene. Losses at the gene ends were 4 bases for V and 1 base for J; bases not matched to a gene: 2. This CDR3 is CASSVDRGSYNEQFF. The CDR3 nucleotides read TGTGCCAGCAGTGTGGACAGGGGTTCCTACAATGAGCAGTTCTTC.

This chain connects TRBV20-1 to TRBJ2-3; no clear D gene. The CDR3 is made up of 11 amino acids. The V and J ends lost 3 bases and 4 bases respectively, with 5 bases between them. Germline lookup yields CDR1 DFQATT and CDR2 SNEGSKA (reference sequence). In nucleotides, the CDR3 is TGCAGTGCTAGGAGACCAGATACGCAGTATTTT. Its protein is CSARRPDTQYF.

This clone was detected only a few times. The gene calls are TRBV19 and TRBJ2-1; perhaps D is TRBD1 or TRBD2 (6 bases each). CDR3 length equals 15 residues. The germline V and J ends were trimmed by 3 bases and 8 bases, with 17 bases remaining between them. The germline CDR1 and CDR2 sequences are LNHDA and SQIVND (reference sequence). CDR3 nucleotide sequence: TGTGCCAGTAGTATCCCCAACGGGGGCGGGGATGAGCAGTTCTTC. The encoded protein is CASSIPNGGGDEQFF.

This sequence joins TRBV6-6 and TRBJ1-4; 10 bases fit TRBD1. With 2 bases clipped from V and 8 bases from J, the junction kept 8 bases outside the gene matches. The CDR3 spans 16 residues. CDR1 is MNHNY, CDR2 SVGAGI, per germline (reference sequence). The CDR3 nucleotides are TGTGCCAGCAGTTACCCGCCGGGACAGGGGAGGGAAAAACTGTTTTTT. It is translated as CASSYPPGQGREKLFF.

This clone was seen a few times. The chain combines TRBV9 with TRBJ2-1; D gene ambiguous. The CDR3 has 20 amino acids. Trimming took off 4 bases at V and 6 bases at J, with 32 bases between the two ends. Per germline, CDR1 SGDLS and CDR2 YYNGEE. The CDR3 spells CASSIPDVGLLRTPLNEQFF. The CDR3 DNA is TGTGCCAGCAGCATCCCAGATGTAGGTCTTTTGAGAACCCCCCTCAATGAGCAGTTCTTC.

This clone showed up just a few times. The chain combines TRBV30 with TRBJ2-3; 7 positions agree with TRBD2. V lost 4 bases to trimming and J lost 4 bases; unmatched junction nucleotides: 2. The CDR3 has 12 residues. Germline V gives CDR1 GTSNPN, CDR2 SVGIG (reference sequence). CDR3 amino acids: CAWTGGSDTQYF. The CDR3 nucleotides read TGTGCCTGGACGGGGGGTTCAGATACGCAGTATTTT.

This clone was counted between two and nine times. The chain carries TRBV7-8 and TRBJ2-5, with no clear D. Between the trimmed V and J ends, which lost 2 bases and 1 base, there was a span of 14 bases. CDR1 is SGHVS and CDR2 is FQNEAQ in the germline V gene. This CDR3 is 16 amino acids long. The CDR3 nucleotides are TGTGCCAGCAGCTTAAGGATTTTGGGCCCCCAAGAGACCCAGTACTTC. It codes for CASSLRILGPQETQYF.

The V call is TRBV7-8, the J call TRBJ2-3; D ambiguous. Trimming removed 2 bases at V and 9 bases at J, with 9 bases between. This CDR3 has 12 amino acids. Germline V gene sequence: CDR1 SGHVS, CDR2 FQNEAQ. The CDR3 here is CASSLIRETQYF. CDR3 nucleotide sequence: TGTGCCAGCAGCTTAATCCGTGAAACGCAGTATTTT.